This T cell receptor (beta chain) was identified in a study of CD8 T cells in ankylosing spondylitis. TCRdb processed the 5' RACE reads anew with MiXCR; each CDR3 protein has one entry. The sample lists 250,000 to 400,000 distinct CDR3 sequences, roughly 11% occurring once. This clonotype was observed many times. Its cognate antigen is unknown. Broader study findings: Significant enrichment of disease-linked clones was reported in matched ankylosing spondylitis synovial fluid.

CDR3 length: 11 residues. CDR1 is MNHEY and CDR2 is SVGAGI in the germline V gene. Between the trimmed V and J ends, which lost 8 bases and 8 bases, there was a span of 10 bases. The genes are TRBV6-5 and TRBJ2-1; D unresolved. This clonotype originated in a female donor with ankylosing spondylitis or in good health (not recorded which). The source material was blood, either unsorted or a sorted T cell fraction (not recorded which). CDR3: CASGSPYEQFF. The CDR3, as DNA: TGTGCCAGCGGTAGCCCCTATGAGCAGTTCTTC.